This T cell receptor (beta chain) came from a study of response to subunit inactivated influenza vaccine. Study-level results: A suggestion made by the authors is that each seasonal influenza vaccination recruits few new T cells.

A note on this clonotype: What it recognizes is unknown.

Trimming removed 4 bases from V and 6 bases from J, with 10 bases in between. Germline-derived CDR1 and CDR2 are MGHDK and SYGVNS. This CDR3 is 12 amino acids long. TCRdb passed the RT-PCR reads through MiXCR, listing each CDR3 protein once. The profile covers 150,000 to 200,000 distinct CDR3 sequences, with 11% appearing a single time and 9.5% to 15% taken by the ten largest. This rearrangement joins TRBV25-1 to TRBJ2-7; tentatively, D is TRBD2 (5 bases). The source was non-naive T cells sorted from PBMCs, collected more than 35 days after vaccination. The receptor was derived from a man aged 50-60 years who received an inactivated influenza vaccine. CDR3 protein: CASSGTRGEQYF. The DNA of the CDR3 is TGTGCCAGCAGTGGCACACGGGGCGAGCAGTACTTC.